Each of the 6 T cell receptor beta chains below was sequenced from the same sample in a study of shared T cell receptors in the human thymus. Profiling relied on immunoSEQ multiplex PCR, and the TCRdb table lists in-frame clones only, not all of them. The table has 700,000 or so clones, 80% to 90% seen once. These data were also filed under a second study, of human thymus T cells.

The sample taken for sequencing was thymocytes. These receptors were collected from a girl under three years old with a congenital heart defect.

This chain uses TRBV5-1 with TRBJ2-5; D possibly corresponds to TRBD2 (6 bases). Per the germline V gene, CDR1 is SGHRS and CDR2 is YFSETQ. V lost 0 bases to trimming and J lost 4 bases, with 16 bases between them. CDR3 length equals 16 residues. DNA of the CDR3: TGCGCCAGCAGCTTGGTGTGTGCGGGGTATAGAGAGACCCAGTACTTC. Protein: CASSLVCAGYRETQYF.

J is TRBJ2-3 and V is TRBV28, with TRBD1 matching over 8 bases. The CDR3 extends over 15 amino acids. V trimming: 8 bases; J trimming: 4 bases; junction bases outside the gene matches: 11. Germline V gives CDR1 MDHEN, CDR2 SYDVKM. CDR3 sequence reads: CASLGQGSVADTQYF. Here the CDR3 DNA reads TGTGCCAGCCTTGGACAGGGTTCTGTCGCAGATACGCAGTATTTT.

The chain employs TRBV7-9 and TRBJ1-5; tentatively, D is TRBD1 (5 bases). Between the trimmed V and J ends, which lost 0 bases and 3 bases, there was a span of 12 bases. Germline loops: CDR1 SEHNR, CDR2 FQNEAQ (reference sequence). The CDR3 totals 16 residues. The CDR3 reads CASSLARGTLNQPQHF. In DNA form, the CDR3 reads TGTGCCAGCAGCTTAGCAAGGGGTACCCTCAATCAGCCCCAGCATTTT.

The V gene is TRBV5-8, the J gene TRBJ1-1; D gene ambiguous. The CDR3 extends over 12 amino acids. V was clipped by 0 bases and J by 11 bases, with 11 bases between them. Germline-derived CDR1 and CDR2 are SGHTS and YDEGEE. CDR3 loop: CASSLARSEAFF. The CDR3 nucleotides read TGTGCCAGCAGCTTGGCTCGCTCGGAGGCTTTCTTT.

This chain joins TRBV6-1 and TRBJ1-5, with 7 positions matching TRBD1. Germline CDR1 reads MNHNS; CDR2 reads SASEGT. J gave up 0 bases and V 1 base, and 3 bases lay outside the gene matches. This CDR3 region has 16 residues. CDR3 loop: CASSEGTGPSNQPQHF. The DNA of the CDR3 is TGTGCCAGCAGTGAAGGGACAGGACCTAGCAATCAGCCCCAGCATTTT.

The chain employs TRBV28 and TRBJ1-1; TRBD1 aligns across 7 bases. The J segment lost 11 bases and the V segment lost 6 bases, leaving 15 bases of the junction unmatched. This CDR3 is built from 14 residues. Per germline, CDR1 MDHEN and CDR2 SYDVKM. CDR3 amino acids: CASRRPRGRVEAFF. The CDR3 nucleotides read TGTGCCAGCAGAAGGCCTAGGGGGCGCGTTGAGGCTTTCTTT.